These T cell receptor beta chains were read from a single sample in a study of shared clonotypes between healthy human individuals. Assay: immunoSEQ multiplex PCR; the TCRdb copy retains only in-frame clones and omits some. The sample lists about 2 million clones; 85% to 95% were seen once. Sample: naive CD4+ T cells sorted from blood. These receptors all stem from a man younger than 35 in good health. Each CDR3 is given with its conserved first and last residue. D genes are given only for firm matches. Only some rows state a clone size, as once, few, many or a class for expanded clones.

d_call,j_call,clone_size,v_call,cdr3_length,cdr3_nt,cdr3_aa
TRBD1,TRBJ2-6,.,TRBV19,16,TGTGCCAGTAGTGCTACAGGGGGCGCTGGGGCCAACGTCCTGACTTTC,CASSATGGAGANVLTF
.,TRBJ2-7,.,TRBV5-1,13,TGCGCCAGCAGCTTGGGACTAAACTACGAGCAGTACTTC,CASSLGLNYEQYF
TRBD2,TRBJ2-2,.,TRBV9,15,TGTGCCAGCAGCGATAGCGGGGGAAACACCGGGGAGCTGTTTTTT,CASSDSGGNTGELFF
.,TRBJ2-7,.,TRBV6-1,13,TGTGCCAGCAGTGGGCGGGGGCCCTACGAGCAGTACTTC,CASSGRGPYEQYF
.,TRBJ2-3,.,TRBV7-2,16,TGTGCCAGCAGCACCTTGGGGGGACGATTCACAGATACGCAGTATTTT,CASSTLGGRFTDTQYF
TRBD2,TRBJ2-7,.,TRBV30,14,TGTGCCTGGAGCCCTAGGCTAGCGGGAAACGAGCAGTACTTC,CAWSPRLAGNEQYF
.,TRBJ2-7,.,TRBV28,15,TGTGCCAGCAGTTTATGGGAGGGGGCGAAATACGAGCAGTACTTC,CASSLWEGAKYEQYF
.,TRBJ1-2,.,TRBV6-1,14,TGTGCCAGCAAAAGGGACACAATTAACTATGGCTACACCTTC,CASKRDTINYGYTF
.,TRBJ1-4,.,TRBV6-1,15,TGTGCCAGCAGTGAAATGGGGCAGAACTATGAAAAACTGTTTTTT,CASSEMGQNYEKLFF
.,TRBJ1-4,.,TRBV7-9,14,TGTGCCAGCAGCCCCAAAGGTCCCCATGAAAAACTGTTTTTT,CASSPKGPHEKLFF
TRBD1,TRBJ2-7,.,TRBV6-1,16,TGTGCCAGCAGTGAAGGGTTTGGGGGACAGGGCTACGAGCAGTACTTC,CASSEGFGGQGYEQYF
.,TRBJ2-7,.,TRBV19,14,TGTGCCAGTAGTGACCCGCAGTCCTCCTACGAGCAGTACTTC,CASSDPQSSYEQYF
.,TRBJ1-4,.,TRBV18,13,TGTGCCAGCTCACCACGGGGGTTTGAAAAACTGTTTTTT,CASSPRGFEKLFF
.,TRBJ1-6,.,TRBV27,14,TGTGCCAGCAGTTTACGACGGGGTAATTCACCCCTCCACTTT,CASSLRRGNSPLHF
.,TRBJ1-6,.,TRBV6-1,17,TGTGCCAGCAGTGAACGCGTCAGTTTCTCCTATAATTCACCCCTCCACTTT,CASSERVSFSYNSPLHF
TRBD2,TRBJ2-7,.,TRBV5-1,16,TGCGCCAGCAGCTTGTCCGGGGCTAGCGGGGCCTACGAGCAGTACTTC,CASSLSGASGAYEQYF
.,TRBJ1-1,.,TRBV2,13,TGTGCCAGCAGTGAAAATCCCCAGTTTGAAGCTTTCTTT,CASSENPQFEAFF
.,TRBJ2-7,once,TRBV11-2,14,TGTGCCAGCACCTATCGCGGGGATACCTACGAGCAGTACTTC,CASTYRGDTYEQYF
TRBD1,TRBJ1-1,.,TRBV28,16,TGTGCCAGCAGTTTGAGAGGGGGCCAACTCGACCTAGAAGCTTTCTTT,CASSLRGGQLDLEAFF
.,TRBJ1-2,.,TRBV5-4,15,TGTGCCAGCAGCCCCCGGGACCCTCGGAACTATGGCTACACCTTC,CASSPRDPRNYGYTF
TRBD1,TRBJ2-1,.,TRBV15,15,TGTGCCACCAGCACCCCACAGGGGGCCCGAAATGAGCAGTTCTTC,CATSTPQGARNEQFF
TRBD1,TRBJ2-3,.,TRBV5-1,14,TGCGCCAGCAGCCGGACAGGAATCACAGATACGCAGTATTTT,CASSRTGITDTQYF
.,TRBJ1-4,.,TRBV28,13,TGTGCCAGCAGTTCTGGCCTGCTTGAAAAACTGTTTTTT,CASSSGLLEKLFF
TRBD1,TRBJ1-1,.,TRBV19,13,TGTGCCAGTAAAACAGGGGTCAACACTGAAGCTTTCTTT,CASKTGVNTEAFF
.,TRBJ2-1,.,TRBV18,14,TGTGCCAGCTCACCACTGGGGCAGGGCGGTGAGCAGTTCTTC,CASSPLGQGGEQFF
.,TRBJ2-7,.,TRBV30,11,TGTGCCTGGAGTAAAGGGGTCGAGCAGTACTTC,CAWSKGVEQYF
.,TRBJ2-5,.,TRBV28,14,TGTGCCAGCAGCCCGACGATGTACCAAGAGACCCAGTACTTC,CASSPTMYQETQYF
.,TRBJ2-3,once,TRBV9,14,TGTGCCAGCAGCGTAGGGTGGCTATCGGATACGCAGTATTTT,CASSVGWLSDTQYF
TRBD1,TRBJ2-2,once,TRBV4-3,15,TGCGCCAGCAGCCAAGAGGCAGGGGGCCCCGGGGAGCTGTTTTTT,CASSQEAGGPGELFF
.,TRBJ2-7,.,TRBV10-3,14,TGTGCCATCAGTGAGTCCCCCCAGTCCTACGAGCAGTACTTC,CAISESPQSYEQYF
TRBD1,TRBJ1-6,.,TRBV2,14,TGTGCCGGAGGCCTAGGTACAGGGGATTCACCCCTCCACTTT,CAGGLGTGDSPLHF
TRBD1,TRBJ1-4,.,TRBV5-1,15,TGCGCCAGCAGCAGTTCCGGGACAGGGGTGAAAAAACTGTTTTTT,CASSSSGTGVKKLFF
.,TRBJ2-7,.,TRBV5-1,16,TGCGCCAGCAGGGGGACCACGGCCAGGGAGCCCTACGAGCAGTACTTC,CASRGTTAREPYEQYF
TRBD2,TRBJ2-3,once,TRBV27,17,TGTGCCAGCAGCTCCTTGGGGGGGACTAGCGGATCAAATACGCAGTATTTT,CASSSLGGTSGSNTQYF
TRBD2,TRBJ2-3,.,TRBV2,15,TGTGCCAGCAGCGGTCTAGCGGGGGGCACAGATACGCAGTATTTT,CASSGLAGGTDTQYF
.,TRBJ2-1,once,TRBV7-6,13,TGTGCCAGCAGCACACCTAGCTACAATGAGCAGTTCTTC,CASSTPSYNEQFF
.,TRBJ2-7,.,TRBV5-1,14,TGCGCCAGCAGCTTGGTAGACAGTACCTACGAGCAGTACTTC,CASSLVDSTYEQYF
.,TRBJ1-6,.,TRBV6-5,15,TGTGCCACCCTACCACTAACAGAGGATAATTCACCCCTCCACTTT,CATLPLTEDNSPLHF
.,TRBJ2-2,.,TRBV10-1,15,TGCGCCAGCCGTTCGCAGCGAGCGAACACCGGGGAGCTGTTTTTT,CASRSQRANTGELFF
.,TRBJ1-1,.,TRBV6-6,13,TGTGCCAGCAGTTACGGGACAAACACTGAAGCTTTCTTT,CASSYGTNTEAFF
TRBD1,TRBJ1-1,.,TRBV29-1,14,TGCAGCGTTATGGCAGGGGGCTTGAACACTGAAGCTTTCTTT,CSVMAGGLNTEAFF
TRBD1,TRBJ1-6,.,TRBV7-7,13,TGTGCTAGCAGCTTAGACAGGGCTTCACCCCTCCACTTT,CASSLDRASPLHF
TRBD1,TRBJ2-1,.,TRBV7-2,13,TGTGCCAGCAGCCTACTCGGGACAGAAGAGCAGTTCTTC,CASSLLGTEEQFF
.,TRBJ2-3,.,TRBV28,16,TGTGCCAGCAGCCCCCCGACCCACTCTAGCACAGATACGCAGTATTTT,CASSPPTHSSTDTQYF
.,TRBJ2-7,.,TRBV15,16,TGTGCCACCAGCAGACCTAAGAGCGGCCAGGCGGGTGAGCAGTACTTC,CATSRPKSGQAGEQYF
.,TRBJ1-5,.,TRBV6-1,17,TGTGCCAGCAGTGACCCCAGGGTTAGGGCCAGCAATCAGCCCCAGCATTTT,CASSDPRVRASNQPQHF
.,TRBJ2-1,.,TRBV5-1,15,TGCGCCAGCAGCTTAGAGGGATCTTGGGGCAATGAGCAGTTCTTC,CASSLEGSWGNEQFF
.,TRBJ1-5,.,TRBV5-6,15,TGTGCCAGCAGCGCAACAGGGTATAGCAATCAGCCCCAGCATTTT,CASSATGYSNQPQHF
.,TRBJ2-7,.,TRBV19,13,TGTGCCACCTCTACCCGTAGCTCCTACGAGCAGTACTTC,CATSTRSSYEQYF
TRBD1,TRBJ1-1,.,TRBV7-2,15,TGTGCCAGCAGCTCCCCCGGGACAGCGAACACTGAAGCTTTCTTT,CASSSPGTANTEAFF
.,TRBJ2-7,.,TRBV19,14,TGTGCCAGTAGTGTCCAGGGGAGGTACTACGAGCAGTACTTC,CASSVQGRYYEQYF
.,TRBJ2-7,.,TRBV2,12,TGTGCCAGCAGGATCGGGAGTAACGAGCAGTACTTC,CASRIGSNEQYF
TRBD2,TRBJ2-5,.,TRBV6-5,14,TGTGCCAGCAGACCTTCCGGGACTAGCGGGAGTGTAGACTTC,CASRPSGTSGSVDF
.,TRBJ1-1,.,TRBV30,12,TGTGCCTGTCACAGGGAGTTGGGACGAGCTTTCTTT,CACHRELGRAFF
.,TRBJ2-1,.,TRBV5-1,14,TGCGCCAGCAGCCTCGGCGGCAGGAACAATGAGCAGTTCTTC,CASSLGGRNNEQFF